This entry lists 14 T cell receptor beta chains sequenced from one sample in a study of blood T cell repertoires in COVID-19. Produced via immunoSEQ multiplex PCR; TCRdb's table is partial and in-frame only. The table has some 120,000 clones, 88% seen once. Sequencing input: peripheral blood. These receptors all stem from a human donor in a cohort sampled during active COVID-19.

V is TRBV5-6 and J is TRBJ2-5; D possibly corresponds to TRBD1 (5 bases). V was trimmed by 1 base and J by 2 bases, leaving 6 bases between them. The V gene's germline CDR1 is SGHDT and CDR2 YYEEEE. The CDR3 is made up of 13 amino acids. CDR3 coding DNA: TGTGCCAGCAGCTTGAGGGGTCAAGAGACCCAGTACTTC. As protein: CASSLRGQETQYF.

This clone was picked up one time. V usage is TRBV5-4 and J usage is TRBJ1-2; D is possibly TRBD1 (5 bases). Germline CDR1 reads SGHNT; CDR2 reads YYREEE (reference sequence). This CDR3 is 12 amino acids long. V was shortened by 2 bases and J by 6 bases, with 8 bases between the two germline ends. CDR3 nucleotide sequence: TGTGCCAGCAGCTTCCTACAGGATGGCTACACCTTC. This sequence encodes CASSFLQDGYTF.

Concerning this clone itself: Its ends do not fully match the called genes, so a read error is possible. The V and J genes are TRBV5-1 and TRBJ2-1; 9 bases are shared with TRBD1. Germline assignment: CDR1 SGHRS and CDR2 YFSETQ. The CDR3 length is 14 residues. The CDR3 DNA sequence: TGCGCCAGCAGCCCCGGACAGGGGCCGCGAAATTTGGTCTTC. Encoded protein: CASSPGQGPRNLVF.

The CDR3: CASSDLVGTQYF. The DNA for the CDR3 is TGTGCCAGCAGCGATCTAGTTGGGACCCAGTACTTC. The chain joins TRBV7-2 to TRBJ2-5; D gene unclear. The CDR3 runs 12 residues. V was cut by 5 bases and J by 7 bases, with 11 bases left in between. CDR1 is SGHTA and CDR2 is FQGNSA in the germline V gene.

This clone showed up just a few times. The rearrangement links TRBV4-1 to TRBJ1-4; D is possibly TRBD1 (5 bases). The CDR3 is made up of 15 amino acids. V lost 2 bases and J 2 bases, leaving 9 bases between the germline ends. CDR1 MGHRA and CDR2 YSYEKL come from the germline V gene. CDR3 protein: CASSQQGSTNEKLFF. CDR3 DNA sequence: TGCGCCAGCAGCCAACAGGGTTCTACTAATGAAAAACTGTTTTTT.

In the case of this clone: A junction boundary mismatches the germline segment, possibly from a read error. For the CDR3, the DNA is TGTGCCATTCGAGGCGGGGGGAGTCAAGAGGCCCAGTACTTC. This translates into CAIRGGGSQEAQYF. V usage is TRBV10-3 and J usage is TRBJ2-5; 8 bases agree with TRBD2. From germline, CDR1 is ENHRY and CDR2 SYGVKD. This CDR3 contains 14 residues.

J is TRBJ2-3 and V is TRBV11-3, with a tentative D call TRBD2 (6 bases). V gave up 5 bases and J gave up 2 bases, with 8 bases separating them. The CDR3 loop spans 13 amino acids. CDR1 is SGHNT and CDR2 is YENEEA in the germline V gene. CDR3 sequence reads: CASSRGYTDTQYF. CDR3 coding DNA: TGTGCCAGCAGCCGGGGGTACACAGATACGCAGTATTTT.

The chain recombines TRBV4-1 with TRBJ2-7, with TRBD1 identical over 10 bases. The CDR3 loop spans 15 amino acids. V shed 4 bases and J 5 bases; nucleotides not matched to a gene: 8. The germline V gene has CDR1 MGHRA and CDR2 YSYEKL. Written as DNA, the CDR3 is TGCGCCAGCAGCCCTAGACAGGGGGCGATCGACGAGCAGTACTTC. It codes for CASSPRQGAIDEQYF.

V gene TRBV2 combines with J gene TRBJ1-5; 9 bases are a match to TRBD1. CDR1 is SNHLY, CDR2 FYNNEI, per germline. With V trimmed by 4 bases and J by 5 bases, 3 bases remained unmatched. CDR3 length: 14 residues. The CDR3 DNA sequence: TGTGCCAGCAGTGGGACAGGGGTCCATCAGCCCCAGCATTTT. Residues: CASSGTGVHQPQHF. The full variable domain, rest sourced from reference TRBV2 and TRBJ1-5, is EPEVTQTPSHQVTQMGQEVILRCVPISNHLYFYWYRQILGQKVEFLVSFYNNEISEKSEIFDDQFSVERPDGSNFTLKIRSTKLEDSAMYFCASSGTGVHQPQHFGDGTRLSIL.

This chain joins TRBV6-5 and TRBJ2-1, with a possible D match to TRBD2 (6 bases). This CDR3 comprises 14 residues. Trimming took 3 bases from V and 4 from J, leaving 10 bases between them. Germline V gene lookup returns CDR1 MNHEY and CDR2 SVGAGI. The CDR3 loop is CASSYSSGYNEQFF. CDR3 sequence (DNA): TGTGCCAGCAGTTATAGTAGCGGATACAATGAGCAGTTCTTC.

This clone was detected once. This rearrangement joins TRBV24-1 to TRBJ2-1; 12 bases align to TRBD2. The CDR3 extends over 16 amino acids. CDR1 and CDR2 from the germline V gene are KGHDR and SFDVKD. Trimming removed 4 bases from V and 6 bases from J; junction bases left unmatched: 6. Here the CDR3 DNA reads TGTGCCACCAGTGACCTAGCGGGAGGGGAACTCAATGAGCAGTTCTTC. Protein product: CATSDLAGGELNEQFF.

This chain connects TRBV29-1 to TRBJ1-5, with 7 bases identical to TRBD1. With 5 bases clipped from V and 6 bases from J, the junction kept 7 bases outside the gene matches. The CDR3 totals 13 residues. Germline CDR1 and CDR2: SQVTM and ANQGSEA. In nucleotides, the CDR3 is TGCAGCGTTAAACAGGGGATCGGTCAGCCCCAGCATTTT. Protein: CSVKQGIGQPQHF.

Only one count was recorded for this clone. The chain recombines TRBV6-5 with TRBJ2-7; 9 bases are a match to TRBD1. This CDR3 is 14 amino acids long. CDR1 MNHEY and CDR2 SVGAGI come from the germline V gene. Unmatched junction bases numbered 4, after V lost 4 bases and J lost 3 bases. CDR3 DNA: TGTGCCAGCAGTTCAGACAGGGGGAGCTACGAGCAGTACTTC. Protein: CASSSDRGSYEQYF.

The gene calls are TRBV6-5 and TRBJ2-7, with 8 bases that match TRBD1. J gave up 6 bases and V 2 bases, and 9 bases lay outside the gene matches. CDR1 is MNHEY and CDR2 is SVGAGI in the germline V gene. This CDR3 has 15 residues. Written as DNA, the CDR3 is TGTGCCAGCAGTTACGGAACAGGGGGAACGAGCGAGCAGTACTTC. Translating gives CASSYGTGGTSEQYF.